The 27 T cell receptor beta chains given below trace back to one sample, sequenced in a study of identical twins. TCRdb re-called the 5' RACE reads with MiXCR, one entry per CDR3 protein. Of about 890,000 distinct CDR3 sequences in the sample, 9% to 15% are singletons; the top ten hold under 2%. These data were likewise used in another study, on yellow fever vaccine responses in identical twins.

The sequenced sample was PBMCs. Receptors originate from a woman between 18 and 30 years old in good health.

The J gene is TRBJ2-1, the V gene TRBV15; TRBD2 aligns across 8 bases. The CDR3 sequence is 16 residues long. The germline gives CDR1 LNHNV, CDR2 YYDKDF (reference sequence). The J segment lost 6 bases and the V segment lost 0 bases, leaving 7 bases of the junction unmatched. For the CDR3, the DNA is TGTGCCACCAGCAGAGATACGGGAGGGCTAATCAATGAGCAGTTCTTC. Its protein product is CATSRDTGGLINEQFF. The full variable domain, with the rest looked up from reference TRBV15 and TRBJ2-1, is DAMVIQNPRYQVTQFGKPVTLSCSQTLNHNVMYWYQQKSSQAPKLLFHYYDKDFNNEADTPDNFQSRRPNTSFCFLDIRSPGLGDTAMYLCATSRDTGGLINEQFFGPGTRLTVL.

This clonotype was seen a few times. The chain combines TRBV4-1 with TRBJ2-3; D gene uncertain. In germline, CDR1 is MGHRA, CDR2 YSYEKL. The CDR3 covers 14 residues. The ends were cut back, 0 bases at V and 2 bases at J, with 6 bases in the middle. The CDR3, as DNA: TGCGCCAGCAGCCAAGATAGTAACACAGATACGCAGTATTTT. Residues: CASSQDSNTDTQYF.

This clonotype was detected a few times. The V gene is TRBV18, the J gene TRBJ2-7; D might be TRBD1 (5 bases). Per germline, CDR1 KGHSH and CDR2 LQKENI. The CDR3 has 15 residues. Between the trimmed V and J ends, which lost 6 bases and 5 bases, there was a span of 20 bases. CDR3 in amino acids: CASSQTEQVVHEQYV. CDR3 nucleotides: TGTGCCAGCTCGCAGACTGAACAGGTTGTCCACGAGCAGTACGTC.

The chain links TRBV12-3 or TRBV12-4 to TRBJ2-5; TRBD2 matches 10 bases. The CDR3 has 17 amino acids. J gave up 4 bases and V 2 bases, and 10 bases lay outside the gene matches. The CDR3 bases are TGTGCCAGCAGTTTAAATCTAGCGGGAGCGTCCGGAGAGACCCAGTACTTC. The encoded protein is CASSLNLAGASGETQYF.

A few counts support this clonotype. In nucleotides, the CDR3 is TGCAGTGCTAGAGATGAGCGCACAGGCCTACTTCTCATGAACACTGAAGCTTTCTTT. Translation gives CSARDERTGLLLMNTEAFF. The chain combines TRBV20-1 with TRBJ1-1; perhaps TRBD1 as D (5 bases). The germline gives CDR1 DFQATT, CDR2 SNEGSKA (reference sequence). V was trimmed by 0 bases and J by 0 bases, leaving 23 bases between them. The CDR3 has 19 amino acids.

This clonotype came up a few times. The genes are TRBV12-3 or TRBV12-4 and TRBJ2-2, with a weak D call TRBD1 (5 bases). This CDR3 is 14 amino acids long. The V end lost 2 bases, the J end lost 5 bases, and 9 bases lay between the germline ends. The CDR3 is CASSLRRQTGELFF. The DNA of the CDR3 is TGTGCCAGCAGTTTAAGGCGACAGACCGGGGAGCTGTTTTTT.

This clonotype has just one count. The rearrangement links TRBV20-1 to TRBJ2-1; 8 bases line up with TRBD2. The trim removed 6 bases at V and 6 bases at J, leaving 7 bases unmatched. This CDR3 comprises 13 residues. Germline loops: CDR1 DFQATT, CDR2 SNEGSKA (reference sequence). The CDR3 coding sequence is TGCAGTGCCTCCGGGACTAGAACCAATGAGCAGTTCTTC. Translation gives CSASGTRTNEQFF.

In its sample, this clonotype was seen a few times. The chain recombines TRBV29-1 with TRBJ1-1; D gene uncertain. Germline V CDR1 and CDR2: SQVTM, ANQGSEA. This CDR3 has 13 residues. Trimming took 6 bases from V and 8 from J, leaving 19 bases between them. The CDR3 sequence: CSVELKGKEEAFF. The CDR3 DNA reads TGCAGCGTGGAATTGAAGGGTAAGGAGGAAGCTTTCTTT. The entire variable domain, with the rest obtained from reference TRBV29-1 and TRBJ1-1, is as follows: SAVISQKPSRDICQRGTSLTIQCQVDSQVTMMFWYRQQPGQSLTLIATANQGSEATYESGFVIDKFPISRPNLTFSTLTVSNMSPEDSSIYLCSVELKGKEEAFFGQGTRLTVV.

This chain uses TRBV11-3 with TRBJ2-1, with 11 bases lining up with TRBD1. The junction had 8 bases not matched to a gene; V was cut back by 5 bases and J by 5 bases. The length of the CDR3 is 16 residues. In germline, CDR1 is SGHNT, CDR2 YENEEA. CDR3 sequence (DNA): TGTGCCAGCAGCCAAGGACAGGGGGCCCTACACAATGAGCAGTTCTTC. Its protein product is CASSQGQGALHNEQFF.

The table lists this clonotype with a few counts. This CDR3 reads CASSRPWDTQYF. The CDR3 DNA reads as TGTGCCAGCAGCCGGCCGTGGGATACGCAGTATTTT. The chain is built from TRBV7-2 and TRBJ2-3, with D unclear. V lost 5 bases and J lost 6, with 9 bases in between. The CDR3 totals 12 residues. Germline V gene sequence: CDR1 SGHTA, CDR2 FQGNSA.

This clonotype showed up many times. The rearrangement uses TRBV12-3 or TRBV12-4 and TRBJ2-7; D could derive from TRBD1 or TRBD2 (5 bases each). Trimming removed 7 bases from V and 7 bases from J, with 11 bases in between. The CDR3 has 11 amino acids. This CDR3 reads CASTAWGEQYF. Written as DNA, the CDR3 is TGTGCCAGCACCGCCTGGGGGGAGCAGTACTTC.

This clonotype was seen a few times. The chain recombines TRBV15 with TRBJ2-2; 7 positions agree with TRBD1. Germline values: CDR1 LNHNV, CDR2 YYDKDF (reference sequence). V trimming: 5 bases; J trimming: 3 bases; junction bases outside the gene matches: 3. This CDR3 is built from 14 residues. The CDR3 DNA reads TGTGCCACCAGCGGACAGGAGTACACCGGGGAGCTGTTTTTT. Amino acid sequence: CATSGQEYTGELFF.

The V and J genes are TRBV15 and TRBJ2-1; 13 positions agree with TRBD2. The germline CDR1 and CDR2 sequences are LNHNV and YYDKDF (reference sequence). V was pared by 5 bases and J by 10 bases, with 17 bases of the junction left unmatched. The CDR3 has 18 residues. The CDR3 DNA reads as TGTGCCACCAGCGGACAAACCGGACTAGCGGGAGCAGGCCTCGAGCAGTTCTTC. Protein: CATSGQTGLAGAGLEQFF.

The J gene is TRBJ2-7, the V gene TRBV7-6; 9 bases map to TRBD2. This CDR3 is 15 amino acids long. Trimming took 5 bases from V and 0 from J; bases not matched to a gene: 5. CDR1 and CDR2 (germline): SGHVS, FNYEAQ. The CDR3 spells CASSPGTSFSYEQYF. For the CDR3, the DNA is TGTGCCAGCAGCCCTGGGACTAGCTTCTCCTACGAGCAGTACTTC.

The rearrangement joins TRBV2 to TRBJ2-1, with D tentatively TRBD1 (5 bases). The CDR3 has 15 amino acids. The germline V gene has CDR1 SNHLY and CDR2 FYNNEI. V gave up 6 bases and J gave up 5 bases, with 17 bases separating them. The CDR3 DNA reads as TGTGCCAGCAGCGTAATCCAGGGTAAGAACAATGAGCAGTTCTTC. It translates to CASSVIQGKNNEQFF.

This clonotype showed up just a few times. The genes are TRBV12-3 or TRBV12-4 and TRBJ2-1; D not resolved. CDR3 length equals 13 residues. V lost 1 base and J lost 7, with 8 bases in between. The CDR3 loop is CASSLGGWNEQFF. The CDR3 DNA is TGTGCCAGCAGTTTAGGTGGTTGGAATGAGCAGTTCTTC.

Written as DNA, the CDR3 is TGTGCCACCAGCAGGAGTGGACCGGGCAAAAACATTCAGTACTTC. Amino acid sequence: CATSRSGPGKNIQYF. The V call is TRBV15, the J call TRBJ2-4; D is ambiguous. The CDR3 sequence is 15 residues long. V was shortened by 3 bases and J by 3 bases, with 12 bases between the two germline ends. The germline V gene encodes CDR1 LNHNV and CDR2 YYDKDF (reference sequence).

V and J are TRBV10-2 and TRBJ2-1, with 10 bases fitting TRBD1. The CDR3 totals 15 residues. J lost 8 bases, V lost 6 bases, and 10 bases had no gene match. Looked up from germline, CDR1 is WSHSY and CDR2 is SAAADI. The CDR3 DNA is TGCGCCAGCAGGACAGGGGGCCTAACTGTCGATGAGCAGTTCTTC. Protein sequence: CASRTGGLTVDEQFF.

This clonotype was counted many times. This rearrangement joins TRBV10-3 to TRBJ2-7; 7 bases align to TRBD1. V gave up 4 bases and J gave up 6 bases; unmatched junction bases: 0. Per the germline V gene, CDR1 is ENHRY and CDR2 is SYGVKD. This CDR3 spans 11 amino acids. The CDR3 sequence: CAISAGGEQYV. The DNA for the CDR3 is TGTGCCATCAGTGCAGGGGGCGAGCAGTACGTC.

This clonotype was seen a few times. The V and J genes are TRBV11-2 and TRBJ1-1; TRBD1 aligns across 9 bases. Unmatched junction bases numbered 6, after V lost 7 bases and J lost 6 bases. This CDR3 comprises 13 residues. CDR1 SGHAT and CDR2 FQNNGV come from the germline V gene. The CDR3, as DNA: TGTGCCAGCAACCCGACAGGGGGTTCTGAAGCTTTCTTT. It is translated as CASNPTGGSEAFF.

The chain's CDR3 is CASSLGTGPLSGNTIYF. Here the CDR3 DNA reads TGTGCCAGCAGCTTAGGAACAGGGCCTCTCTCTGGAAACACCATATATTTT. The chain links TRBV7-6 to TRBJ1-3; D is possibly TRBD1 (6 bases). CDR1 SGHVS and CDR2 FNYEAQ come from the germline V gene. V lost 1 base to trimming and J lost 0 bases, with 13 bases between them. This CDR3 is built from 17 residues.

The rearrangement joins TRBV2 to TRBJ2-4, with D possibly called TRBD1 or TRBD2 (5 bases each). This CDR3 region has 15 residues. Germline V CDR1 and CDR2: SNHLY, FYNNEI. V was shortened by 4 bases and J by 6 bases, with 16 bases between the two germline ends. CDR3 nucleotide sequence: TGTGCCAGCAGTGCTCGCCGGGACCCTTTAAACATTCAGTACTTC. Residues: CASSARRDPLNIQYF.

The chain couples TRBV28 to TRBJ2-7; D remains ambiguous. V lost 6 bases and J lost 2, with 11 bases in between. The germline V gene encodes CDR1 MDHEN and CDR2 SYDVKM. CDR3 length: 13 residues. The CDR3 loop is CASRPGSPYEQYF. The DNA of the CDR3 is TGTGCCAGCAGACCCGGGTCCCCCTACGAGCAGTACTTC.

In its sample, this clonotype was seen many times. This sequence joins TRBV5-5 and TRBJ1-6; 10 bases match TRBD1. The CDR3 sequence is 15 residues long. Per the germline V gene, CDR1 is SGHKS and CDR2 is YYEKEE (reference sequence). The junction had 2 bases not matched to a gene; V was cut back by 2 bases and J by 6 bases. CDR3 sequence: CASSLGQGGNSPLHF. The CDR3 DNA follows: TGTGCCAGCAGCTTAGGACAGGGGGGTAATTCACCCCTCCACTTT. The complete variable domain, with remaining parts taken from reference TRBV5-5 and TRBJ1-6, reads DAGVTQSPTHLIKTRGQQVTLRCSPISGHKSVSWYQQVLGQGPQFIFQYYEKEERGRGNFPDRFSARQFPNYSSELNVNALLLGDSALYLCASSLGQGGNSPLHFGNGTRLTVT.

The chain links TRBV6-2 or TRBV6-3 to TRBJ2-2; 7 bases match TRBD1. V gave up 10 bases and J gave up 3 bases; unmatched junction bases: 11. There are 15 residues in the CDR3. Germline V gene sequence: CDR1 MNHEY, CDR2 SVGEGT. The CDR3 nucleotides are TGTGCCATCCAAGCCAAGGGACAGTACACCGGGGAGCTGTTTTTT. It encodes CAIQAKGQYTGELFF.

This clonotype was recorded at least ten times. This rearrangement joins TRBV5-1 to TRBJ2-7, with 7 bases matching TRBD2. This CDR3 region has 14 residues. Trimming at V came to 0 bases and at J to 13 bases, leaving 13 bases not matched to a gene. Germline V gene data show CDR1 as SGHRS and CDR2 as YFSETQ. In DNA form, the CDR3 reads TGCGCCAGCAGCTTGGTCGGGGACTACTCAACCTTATACGTC. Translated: CASSLVGDYSTLYV.

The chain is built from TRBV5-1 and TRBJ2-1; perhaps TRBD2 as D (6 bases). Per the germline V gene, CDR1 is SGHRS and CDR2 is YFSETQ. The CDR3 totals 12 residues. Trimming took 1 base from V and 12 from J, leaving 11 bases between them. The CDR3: CASSLYGEAQFF. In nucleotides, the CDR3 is TGCGCCAGCAGCTTGTACGGGGAGGCGCAGTTCTTC.